The clone carrying this TCR beta chain turned up a few times. These data belong to a study of T-cell reconstitution after alpha-beta-depleted transplantation in children. Construction of the TCRbeta library involved unique molecular identifiers. TCRdb redid the calling of the PCR reads with MiXCR, one entry per CDR3 protein. Here the sample spans about 980,000 distinct CDR3 sequences, less than 30% being singletons. V lost 5 bases to trimming and J lost 3 bases; unmatched junction nucleotides: 7. CDR3 size: 14 residues. CDR1 and CDR2 from the germline V gene are MNHEY and SMNVEV (reference sequence). The TCR comes from a boy under three years old who had a stem cell transplant for SCID, so the T cells may come from the graft donor. The sequences come from PBMCs, mostly from graft donor cells, collected 360 days after TCRalphabeta/CD19-depleted stem cell transplant. This sequence joins TRBV27 and TRBJ2-7, with 7 bases fitting TRBD1. The CDR3 spells CASSRKGGGYEQYF. CDR3 coding DNA: TGTGCCAGCAGTAGGAAAGGGGGCGGCTACGAGCAGTACTTC.